This is a list of T cell receptor beta chains from one sample in a study of blood T cell repertoires in COVID-19. Assay: immunoSEQ multiplex PCR; the TCRdb copy retains only in-frame clones and omits some. The repertoire holds roughly 120,000 clones, about nine tenths seen once, with approximately 5% in the top ten. What was sequenced was peripheral blood. Source of these receptors: a man in his sixties with COVID-19, enrolled during active disease. Both conserved end residues are part of each CDR3. A D gene is named only where the DNA matches it firmly. Only part of the rows carry a size: once, few, many, or a class if the clone is expanded.

>TRBD1|once|TRBJ2-5|TRBV5-1
TGCGCCAGCGCTGGGACAGCTAAAATGGAGACCCAGTACTTC
CASAGTAKMETQYF
>TRBD2|-|TRBJ2-7|TRBV28
TGTGCCAGTACGACTAGCGGGAGCCAATACGAGCAGTACTTC
CASTTSGSQYEQYF
>TRBD1|once|TRBJ2-7|TRBV30
TGTGCCTGGAGTGCTCCGGGACAGGGGGACTACGAGCAGTACTTC
CAWSAPGQGDYEQYF
>TRBD2|-|TRBJ2-3|TRBV15
TGTGCCACCAGCAGATCCAGGACTAGGGTGGGGAATACGCAGTATTTT
CATSRSRTRVGNTQYF
>-|-|TRBJ1-3|TRBV2
TGTGCCAGCATTCTAGTGGACACCATATATTTT
CASILVDTIYF
>-|-|TRBJ1-4|TRBV18
TGTGCCAGCTCTCCTGGTCCGGGGAATGAAAAACTGTTTTTT
CASSPGPGNEKLFF
>TRBD2|-|TRBJ2-3|TRBV7-2
TGTGCCAGCAGAGGGGGGACTAGCGGGAGTGGGACGCAGTATTTT
CASRGGTSGSGTQYF
>-|-|TRBJ2-7|TRBV11-3
TGTGCCAGCGGGCTCTCTCTCAACGAGCAGTACTTC
CASGLSLNEQYF
>TRBD1|-|TRBJ2-1|TRBV30
TGTGCCTGGAGCCCCGACAGGGGTAATGAGCAGTTCTTC
CAWSPDRGNEQFF
>TRBD1|-|TRBJ1-4|TRBV6-6
TGTGCCAGCAGCCCAGACAGGGGGCAAGATAATGAAAAACTGTTTTTT
CASSPDRGQDNEKLFF
>-|-|TRBJ1-2|TRBV4-3
TGCGCCAGCAGCCAAGAGAAAGCCACGATCGGCTACACCTTC
CASSQEKATIGYTF
>TRBD2|once|TRBJ2-5|TRBV27
TGTGCCAGCAGGCGGGGCGTAGCGGGGCAAGAGACCCAGTACTTC
CASRRGVAGQETQYF
>TRBD1|-|TRBJ1-3|TRBV10-3
TGTGCCGCAACTCCCGAGACAGGGGATAACTCTGGAAACACCATATATTTT
CAATPETGDNSGNTIYF
>TRBD1|-|TRBJ1-2|TRBV5-1
TGCGCCAGCAGCCCGAGGGGACAGGGGGTCTATGGCTACACCTTC
CASSPRGQGVYGYTF